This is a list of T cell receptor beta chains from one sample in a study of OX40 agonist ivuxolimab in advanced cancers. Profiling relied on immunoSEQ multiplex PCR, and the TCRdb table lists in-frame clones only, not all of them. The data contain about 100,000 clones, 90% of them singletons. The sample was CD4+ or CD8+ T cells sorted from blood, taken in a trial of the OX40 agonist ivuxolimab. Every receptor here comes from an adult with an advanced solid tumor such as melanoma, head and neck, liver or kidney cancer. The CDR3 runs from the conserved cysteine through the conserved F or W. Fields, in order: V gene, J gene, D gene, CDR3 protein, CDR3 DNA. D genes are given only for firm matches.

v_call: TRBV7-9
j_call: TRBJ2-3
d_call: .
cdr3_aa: CASRLGQSTDTQYF
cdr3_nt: TGTGCCAGCAGACTCGGACAAAGCACAGATACGCAGTATTTT

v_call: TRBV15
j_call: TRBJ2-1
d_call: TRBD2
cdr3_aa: CATSRDRAGWDEQFF
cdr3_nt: TGTGCCACCAGCAGAGATCGAGCGGGATGGGATGAGCAGTTCTTC

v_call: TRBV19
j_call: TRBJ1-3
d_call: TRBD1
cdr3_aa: CASSTRGQGFGNTIYF
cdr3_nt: TGTGCCAGTAGTACCAGAGGACAGGGATTCGGAAACACCATATATTTT

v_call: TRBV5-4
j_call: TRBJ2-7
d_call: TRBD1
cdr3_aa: CASSSRGLYEQYF
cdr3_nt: TGTGCCAGCAGCTCCAGGGGGCTATACGAGCAGTACTTC

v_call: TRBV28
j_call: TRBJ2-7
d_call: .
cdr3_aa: CASSGFGTSSYEQYF
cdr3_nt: TGTGCCAGCAGTGGATTCGGGACGTCATCCTACGAGCAGTACTTC

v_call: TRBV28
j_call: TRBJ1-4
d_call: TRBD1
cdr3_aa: CASSSGTGLSNEKLFF
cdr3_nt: TGTGCCAGCAGTTCCGGGACAGGGTTATCTAATGAAAAACTGTTTTTT

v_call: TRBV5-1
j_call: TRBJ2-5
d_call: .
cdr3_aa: CASSLGLAALQETQYF
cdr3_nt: TGCGCCAGCAGCTTGGGTTTAGCGGCCCTCCAAGAGACCCAGTACTTC

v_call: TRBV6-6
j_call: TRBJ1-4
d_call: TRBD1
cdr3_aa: CASSFPGQGPNEKLFF
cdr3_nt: TGTGCCAGCAGTTTCCCGGGACAGGGACCTAATGAAAAACTGTTTTTT

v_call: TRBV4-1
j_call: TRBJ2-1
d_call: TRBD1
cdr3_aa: CASSQGLDRGYNEQFF
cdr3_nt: TGCGCCAGCAGCCAAGGTCTAGACAGGGGTTACAATGAGCAGTTCTTC

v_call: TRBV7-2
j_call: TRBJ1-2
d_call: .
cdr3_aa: CASSLPLRGAGGYTF
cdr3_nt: TGTGCCAGCAGCTTACCCCTCCGAGGGGCTGGGGGCTACACCTTC

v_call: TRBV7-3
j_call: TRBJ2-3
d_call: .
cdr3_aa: CASSLTGTDTQYF
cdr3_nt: TGTGCCAGCAGCTTAACTGGTACAGATACGCAGTATTTT

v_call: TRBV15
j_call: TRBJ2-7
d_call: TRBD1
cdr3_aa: CATSQDRGPYEQYF
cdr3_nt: TGTGCCACCAGCCAGGACAGGGGGCCGTACGAGCAGTACTTC

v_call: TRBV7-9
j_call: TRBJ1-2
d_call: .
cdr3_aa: CASSFSGTERVYGYTF
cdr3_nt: TGTGCCAGCAGCTTTTCCGGGACCGAGAGAGTCTATGGCTACACCTTC

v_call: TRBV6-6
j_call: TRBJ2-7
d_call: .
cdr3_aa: CASSRASVFANYEQYF
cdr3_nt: TGTGCCAGCAGTAGGGCCAGCGTTTTTGCGAACTACGAGCAGTACTTC

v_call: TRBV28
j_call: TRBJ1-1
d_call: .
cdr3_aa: CASSMGENTEAFF
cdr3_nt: TGTGCCAGCAGTATGGGGGAGAACACTGAAGCTTTCTTT

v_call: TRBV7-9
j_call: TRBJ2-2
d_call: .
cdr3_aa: CASSLPRGELFF
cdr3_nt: TGTGCCAGCAGCTTACCGCGAGGGGAGCTGTTTTTT

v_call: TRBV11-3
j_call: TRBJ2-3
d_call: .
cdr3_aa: CASSLSGGNTQYF
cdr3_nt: TGTGCCAGCAGCTTATCAGGCGGGAATACGCAGTATTTT

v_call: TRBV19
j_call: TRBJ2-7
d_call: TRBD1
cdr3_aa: CASTPPPGQGALEQYF
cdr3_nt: TGTGCCAGTACTCCCCCCCCGGGACAGGGGGCGCTTGAGCAGTACTTC

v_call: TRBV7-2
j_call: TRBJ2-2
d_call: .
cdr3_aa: CASSLTRPGPRNGELFF
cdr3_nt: TGTGCCAGCAGCTTAACGCGGCCGGGACCACGGAACGGGGAGCTGTTTTTT

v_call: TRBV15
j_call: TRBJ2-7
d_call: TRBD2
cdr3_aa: CATSREAGGIAEQYF
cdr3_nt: TGTGCCACCAGCAGAGAAGCGGGAGGCATCGCCGAGCAGTACTTC

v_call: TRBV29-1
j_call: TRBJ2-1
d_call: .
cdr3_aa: CSVRGALYNEQFF
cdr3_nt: TGCAGCGTTAGGGGGGCTCTTTACAATGAGCAGTTCTTC

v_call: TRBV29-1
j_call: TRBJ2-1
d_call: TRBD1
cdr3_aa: CSVDRYNEQFF
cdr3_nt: TGCAGCGTGGACAGGTACAATGAGCAGTTCTTC

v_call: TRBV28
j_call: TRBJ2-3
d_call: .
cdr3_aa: CASSGFGSSTDTQYF
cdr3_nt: TGTGCCAGCAGCGGCTTCGGAAGCAGCACAGATACGCAGTATTTT